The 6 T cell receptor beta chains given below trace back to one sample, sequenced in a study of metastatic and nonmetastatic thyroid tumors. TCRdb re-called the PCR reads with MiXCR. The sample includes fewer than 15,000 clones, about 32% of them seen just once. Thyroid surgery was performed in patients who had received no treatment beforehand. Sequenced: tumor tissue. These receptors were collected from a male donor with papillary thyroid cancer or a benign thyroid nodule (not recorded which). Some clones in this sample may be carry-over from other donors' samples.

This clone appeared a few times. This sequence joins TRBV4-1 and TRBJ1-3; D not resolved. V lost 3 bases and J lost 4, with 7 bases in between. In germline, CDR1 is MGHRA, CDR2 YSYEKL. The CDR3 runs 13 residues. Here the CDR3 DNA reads TGCGCCAGCAGCCAGGGCGAAGGAAACACCATATATTTT. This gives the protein CASSQGEGNTIYF.

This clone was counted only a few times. The CDR3 reads CAISGREGGTDTQYF. The DNA for the CDR3 is TGTGCCATCAGTGGTCGGGAAGGAGGCACAGATACGCAGTATTTT. The rearrangement uses TRBV10-3 and TRBJ2-3; D might be TRBD2 (5 bases). Germline loops: CDR1 ENHRY, CDR2 SYGVKD. This CDR3 has 15 amino acids. V was trimmed by 4 bases and J by 1 base, leaving 12 bases between them.

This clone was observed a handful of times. The CDR3: CASSFGPTATQYF. The CDR3 DNA sequence: TGTGCCAGCAGTTTTGGGCCGACTGCTACTCAGTATTTT. V usage is TRBV6-1 and J usage is TRBJ2-3; D remains ambiguous. Germline CDR1 reads MNHNS; CDR2 reads SASEGT. Trimming stripped 5 bases from V and 12 bases from J, with 18 bases between. The CDR3 is 13 residues long.

The CDR3 here is CASSSRLSYSYEQYF. CDR3 in DNA: TGTGCCAGCAGCAGCCGACTTTCTTACTCCTACGAGCAGTACTTC. The chain employs TRBV28 and TRBJ2-7, with no clear D. Germline CDR1 reads MDHEN; CDR2 reads SYDVKM. The V end was cut by 6 bases, the J end by 0 bases, with 15 bases between. The CDR3 consists of 15 residues.

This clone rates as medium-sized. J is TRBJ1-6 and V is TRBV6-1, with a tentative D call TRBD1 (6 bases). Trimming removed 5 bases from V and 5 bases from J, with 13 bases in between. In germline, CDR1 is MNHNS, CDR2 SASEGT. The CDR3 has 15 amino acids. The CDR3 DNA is TGTGCCAGCAGTTTATGGGACACCGATAATTCACCCCTCCACTTT. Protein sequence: CASSLWDTDNSPLHF.

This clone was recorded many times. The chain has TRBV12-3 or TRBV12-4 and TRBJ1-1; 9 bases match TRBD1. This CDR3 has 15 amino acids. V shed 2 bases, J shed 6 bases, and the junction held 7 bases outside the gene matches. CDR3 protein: CASSLYPGQGPEAFF. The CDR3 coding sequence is TGTGCCAGCAGTTTATACCCCGGACAGGGGCCTGAAGCTTTCTTT.